This entry concerns a single T cell receptor (beta chain). Its antigen is not known. The data were obtained in a study of T cell responses to AZD1222 COVID-19 vaccine. Findings and caveats of the study: Spike regions recognized by vaccine-associated CD4 TCRs spanned the protein, led by 160-218 and 743-854. There were mostly white British donors and more females than males, and clonal diversity was possibly underestimated.

Assay: immunoSEQ multiplex PCR; the TCRdb copy retains only in-frame clones and omits some. The sample includes some 120,000 clones, almost 95% of them seen just once. This CDR3 has 15 amino acids. Germline V gene lookup returns CDR1 SNHLY and CDR2 FYNNEI. Trimming stripped 5 bases from V and 7 bases from J, with 18 bases between. Material: peripheral blood, obtained 28 days after the second AZD1222 dose. The chain employs TRBV2 and TRBJ1-5; a weak D match, TRBD1 (6 bases). The source is an adult who received the AZD1222 COVID-19 vaccine. The CDR3 sequence is CASSQQPGAGQPQHF. The CDR3 DNA reads as TGTGCCAGCAGTCAACAACCAGGGGCTGGGCAGCCCCAGCATTTT. The variable domain in full, with the rest retrieved from reference TRBV2 and TRBJ1-5, is EPEVTQTPSHQVTQMGQEVILRCVPISNHLYFYWYRQILGQKVEFLVSFYNNEISEKSEIFDDQFSVERPDGSNFTLKIRSTKLEDSAMYFCASSQQPGAGQPQHFGDGTRLSIL.